This T cell receptor beta chain is drawn from a study of cytomegalovirus exposure and HLA in healthy donors. Study-level findings and limits: Being productive about 90% or about 30% of the time was typical of most TCR beta V segments in an earlier analysis.

While unrecorded immune exposures were likely, the donors were nominally healthy when sampled. It was with 60 Vbeta and 13 Jbeta primers that the PCR ran. Profiling relied on immunoSEQ multiplex PCR, and the TCRdb table lists in-frame clones only, not all of them. The top ten clones hold 1.5% to 2% of a sample with approximately 150,000 clones, approximately 84% of them seen once. This clone was counted between two and nine times. Its antigen is unknown. The CDR3 totals 15 residues. V dropped 4 bases and J dropped 4 bases, with 16 bases sitting between them. Germline lookup yields CDR1 SGHRS and CDR2 YFSETQ.

This sequence originates from a woman between 35 and 50 years old in good health and CMV-seronegative. V usage is TRBV5-1 and J usage is TRBJ2-3; TRBD1 is a possible D gene (6 bases). Sequenced input: PBMCs. CDR3 in amino acids: CASSPGTLGADTQYF. The CDR3 DNA follows: TGCGCCAGCAGCCCCGGGACACTTGGGGCAGATACGCAGTATTTT. Full variable domain (rest looked up from reference TRBV5-1 and TRBJ2-3): KAGVTQTPRYLIKTRGQQVTLSCSPISGHRSVSWYQQTPGQGLQFLFEYFSETQRNKGNFPGRFSGRQFSNSRSEMNVSTLELGDSALYLCASSPGTLGADTQYFGPGTRLTVL.